The rows below give T cell receptor beta chains drawn from one sample of a study of blood T cell repertoires in COVID-19. Using immunoSEQ multiplex PCR, the repertoire was profiled, and TCRdb retains in-frame clones only, with some absent. The table shows 150,000 to 170,000 clones, with 84% occurring only once. The sequenced material came from PBMCs or T cells enriched from blood (not recorded which). Receptor source: a man between 45 and 60 years old who had recovered from COVID-19. Both conserved end residues are part of each CDR3. D genes are given only for firm matches. Some rows mark clone size as missing; the rest say once, few, many or name a class of expanded clone.

j_gene,d_gene,v_gene,abundance,CDR3nt,CDR3aa
TRBJ1-1,NA,TRBV6-5,NA,TGTGCCAGCCCGGGACAACCCAACACTGAAGCTTTCTTT,CASPGQPNTEAFF
TRBJ1-1,NA,TRBV15,NA,TGTGCCACCAGCAAGGACAGTCTTAAAGCTTTCTTT,CATSKDSLKAFF
TRBJ2-2,TRBD2,TRBV5-1,NA,TGCGCCAGCAGGGGGACTAGCACCGGGGAGCTGTTTTTT,CASRGTSTGELFF
TRBJ2-2,TRBD2,TRBV3-1/TRBV3-2,NA,TGTGCCAGCAGGCTACTAGCGGGGACCGGGGAGCTGTTTTTT,CASRLLAGTGELFF
TRBJ1-6,NA,TRBV7-2,NA,TGTGCCACAGGGTTGGAGAATTCACCCCTCCACTTT,CATGLENSPLHF
TRBJ1-3,NA,TRBV4-1,NA,TGCGCCAGCAGCCAAGAGAGAAGGGGAGGAAACACCATATATTTT,CASSQERRGGNTIYF
TRBJ1-1,NA,TRBV6-5,NA,TGTGCCAGCAGAGGGGGACAAATGAACACTGAAGCTTTCTTT,CASRGGQMNTEAFF
TRBJ1-4,TRBD1,TRBV11-3,NA,TGTGCCAGCAGCTTAACAGGGGGAACTAATGAAAAACTGTTTTTT,CASSLTGGTNEKLFF
TRBJ2-2,NA,TRBV3-1/TRBV3-2,NA,TGTGCCAGCAGCCCCACAGGGCAAACCGGGGAGCTGTTTTTT,CASSPTGQTGELFF
TRBJ2-2,NA,TRBV4-1,once,TGCGCCAGCAGCCAAGATAGAGACCGGGTCTTCCTCACCGGGGAGCTGTTTTTT,CASSQDRDRVFLTGELFF